This T cell receptor beta chain was identified during a study of T cell changes during pregnancy in multiple sclerosis. Trimming cost V 3 bases and J 7 bases, with 18 bases left between them. This CDR3 has 15 amino acids. Germline V lookup: CDR1 MNHEY, CDR2 SMNVEV (reference sequence). TCRdb's table, derived via immunoSEQ multiplex PCR, lists solely in-frame clones and lacks some. The table includes more than 35,000 clones, roughly nine tenths detected once. The source of this sequence is a female donor in good health, enrolled as a control in a pregnancy study. Sequenced material: CD4+ T cells from peripheral blood mononuclear cells, taken in the third trimester of pregnancy. V gene TRBV27 combines with J gene TRBJ1-2; tentative D call: TRBD1 (5 bases). DNA of the CDR3: TGTGCCAGCAGTTTTTGGGCAGGGTCAGGAGCTGGCTACACCTTC. Protein product: CASSFWAGSGAGYTF.